The 11 T cell receptor beta chains given below trace back to one sample, sequenced in a study of radiation and T cells in renal cell carcinoma. As to time point: blood 4 weeks post-SBRT, at nephrectomy. Specified treatment: 15 Gy SBRT to primary tumor, nephrectomy 4 weeks later. TCRdb keeps only in-frame clones here, not all; method: immunoSEQ multiplex PCR. The sample consists of around 180,000 clones, 88% of them appearing once. Sequencing used blood, obtained from a patient whose treatment included radiotherapy and nephrectomy. The receptors were gathered from a woman in her forties or fifties with renal cell carcinoma.

This chain joins TRBV6-1 and TRBJ1-5; D gene unclear. V was clipped by 8 bases and J by 5 bases, with 13 bases between them. Germline assignment: CDR1 MNHNS and CDR2 SASEGT. The CDR3 has 13 residues. The CDR3 DNA follows: TGTGCCAGCGCAGAGCAGCGCTATCAGCCCCAGCATTTT. Residues: CASAEQRYQPQHF.

The chain combines TRBV7-9 with TRBJ1-5; 12 bases are a match to TRBD1. Germline V CDR1 and CDR2: SEHNR, FQNEAQ (reference sequence). This CDR3 spans 18 amino acids. V lost 6 bases to trimming and J lost 4 bases; unmatched junction nucleotides: 13. CDR3 loop: CASSFSPRDRGPNQPQHF. Written as DNA, the CDR3 is TGTGCCAGCAGTTTTAGCCCTCGGGACAGGGGGCCAAATCAGCCCCAGCATTTT.

This sequence joins TRBV4-1 and TRBJ1-4; tentatively, D is TRBD1 (5 bases). The CDR3 is 16 amino acids. V shed 0 bases and J shed 8 bases, with 16 bases lying between them. Germline values: CDR1 MGHRA, CDR2 YSYEKL. CDR3 DNA: TGCGCCAGCAGCCAAGAATATCGGGAGAGGGGAGAAAAACTGTTTTTT. It codes for CASSQEYRERGEKLFF.

CDR3 coding DNA: TGTGCCAGTAGTAATCGACAGGGATTGGGCCACGAGCAGTACTTC. Its protein product is CASSNRQGLGHEQYF. The genes are TRBV19 and TRBJ2-7; 7 bases line up with TRBD1. Losses at the gene ends were 4 bases for V and 5 bases for J; bases not matched to a gene: 11. Germline CDR1 reads LNHDA; CDR2 reads SQIVND (reference sequence). The CDR3 is made up of 15 amino acids.

This clone was counted a few times. The rearrangement joins TRBV5-4 to TRBJ1-4; no clear D gene. Trimming removed 0 bases from V and 4 bases from J, with 1 base in between. The CDR3 is 12 amino acids. Germline CDR1 reads SGHNT; CDR2 reads YYREEE (reference sequence). Here the CDR3 DNA reads TGTGCCAGCAGCTTGGATAATGAAAAACTGTTTTTT. Its translation is CASSLDNEKLFF. The variable domain in full, with the rest retrieved from reference TRBV5-4 and TRBJ1-4, is ETGVTQSPTHLIKTRGQQVTLRCSSQSGHNTVSWYQQALGQGPQFIFQYYREEENGRGNFPPRFSGLQFPNYSSELNVNALELDDSALYLCASSLDNEKLFFGSGTQLSVL.

This chain links TRBV18 with TRBJ1-5; D remains ambiguous. Germline V CDR1 and CDR2: KGHSH, LQKENI. This CDR3 comprises 13 residues. V was trimmed by 6 bases and J by 7 bases, leaving 13 bases between them. CDR3 nucleotides: TGTGCCAGCTCGCGGGTAGACCGGCAGCCCCAGCATTTT. This gives the protein CASSRVDRQPQHF.

The chain uses TRBV11-2 and TRBJ1-1, with unresolved D. Trimming stripped 5 bases from V and 5 bases from J, with 12 bases between. From germline, CDR1 is SGHAT and CDR2 FQNNGV. The CDR3 sequence is 13 residues long. The CDR3, as DNA: TGTGCCAGCAGCCCCGCCCCCGGAACTGAAGCTTTCTTT. As protein: CASSPAPGTEAFF. Using reference TRBV11-2 and TRBJ1-1 for the parts outside the CDR3, the full variable domain is EAGVAQSPRYKIIEKRQSVAFWCNPISGHATLYWYQQILGQGPKLLIQFQNNGVVDDSQLPKDRFSAERLKGVDSTLKIQPAKLEDSAVYLCASSPAPGTEAFFGQGTRLTVV.

The rearrangement links TRBV5-1 to TRBJ1-2; 11 bases are a match to TRBD1. From germline, CDR1 is SGHRS and CDR2 YFSETQ. The CDR3 covers 15 residues. V lost 0 bases to trimming and J lost 5 bases; unmatched junction nucleotides: 3. CDR3 protein: CASSLDGQGAYGYTF. The CDR3 nucleotides read TGCGCCAGCAGCTTGGACGGACAGGGGGCTTATGGCTACACCTTC.

In its sample, this clone was seen once. CDR3 in amino acids: CTSSQDPSGEETQYF. CDR3 nucleotide sequence: TGCACCAGCAGCCAGGACCCTAGCGGGGAAGAGACCCAGTACTTC. The V gene is TRBV1, the J gene TRBJ2-5; TRBD2, the D gene given by the table, was not confirmed from the DNA. TRBV1 is noted as a pseudogene. CDR3 length: 15 amino acids.

The chain is built from TRBV4-3 and TRBJ1-2; 8 positions agree with TRBD1. Germline CDR1 is LGHNA and CDR2 is YSLEER. CDR3 length equals 15 residues. V dropped 5 bases and J dropped 4; count of bases not matched to a gene: 9. CDR3 nucleotides: TGCGCCAGCAGCTACGGACAGGGCCTAACCTATGGCTACACCTTC. This gives the protein CASSYGQGLTYGYTF.

The chain uses TRBV2 and TRBJ2-1; the match to TRBD2 covers 16 bases. The germline V gene has CDR1 SNHLY and CDR2 FYNNEI. This CDR3 is built from 19 residues. Trimming cost V 6 bases and J 5 bases; bases outside gene matches: 13. The CDR3 DNA reads TGTGCCAGCAGCGTCAGGGTAGGGACTAGCGGGGGGGAAGACAATGAGCAGTTCTTC. It specifies CASSVRVGTSGGEDNEQFF.